These 6 T cell receptor beta chains originate from one sample sequenced in a study of T cells in tumors after PD-1 blockade. TCRdb keeps only in-frame clones here, not all; method: immunoSEQ multiplex PCR. The sample contains 50,000 to 75,000 clones, around 72% of which appear only once. The source was PBMCs, collected after anti-PD-1 treatment. The source of these receptors is a human donor with basal cell carcinoma.

This rearrangement joins TRBV3-1 (or the pseudogene TRBV3-2) to TRBJ1-2, with 8 nucleotides matching TRBD1. Trimming at V came to 2 bases and at J to 1 base, leaving 9 bases not matched to a gene. Germline lookup yields CDR1 LGHDT and CDR2 YNNKEL (reference sequence). CDR3 length: 17 amino acids. CDR3 region: CASSQRLQGGYNYGYTF. In DNA form, the CDR3 reads TGTGCCAGCAGCCAAAGGCTACAGGGGGGTTATAACTATGGCTACACCTTC.

J is TRBJ2-2 and V is TRBV30; the D gene is possibly TRBD1 (6 bases). Between the trimmed V and J ends, which lost 7 bases and 1 base, there was a span of 13 bases. The V gene's germline CDR1 is GTSNPN and CDR2 SVGIG (reference sequence). The CDR3 runs to 14 residues. CDR3 in DNA: TGTGCCTATGTCAGGGGCAAGAACACCGGGGAGCTGTTTTTT. Its translation is CAYVRGKNTGELFF.

The V gene is TRBV3-1 (or the pseudogene TRBV3-2), the J gene TRBJ1-5, with 8 bases identical to TRBD1. With V trimmed by 0 bases and J by 6 bases, 4 bases remained unmatched. This CDR3 has 15 amino acids. Looked up from germline, CDR1 is LGHDT and CDR2 is YNNKEL (reference sequence). CDR3 region: CASSQDGRGRQPQHF. CDR3 bases: TGTGCCAGCAGCCAAGATGGCAGGGGGCGTCAGCCCCAGCATTTT.

CDR3 sequence reads: CSVYGTPTIPDTQYF. CDR3 DNA: TGCAGCGTGTACGGGACCCCCACGATCCCAGATACGCAGTATTTT. The V gene is TRBV29-1, the J gene TRBJ2-3, with D perhaps matching TRBD1 or TRBD2 (5 bases each). The V gene lost 6 bases and the J gene lost 4 bases, with 20 bases spanning the gap. The CDR3 totals 15 residues. Germline values: CDR1 SQVTM, CDR2 ANQGSEA.

V is TRBV6-5 and J is TRBJ1-2; D remains ambiguous. The CDR3 has 12 residues. CDR1 is MNHEY and CDR2 is SVGAGI in the germline V gene. The germline V and J ends were trimmed by 5 bases and 4 bases, with 8 bases remaining between them. The DNA of the CDR3 is TGTGCCAGCAGTCAGGAGGGCTATGGCTACACCTTC. Translated: CASSQEGYGYTF.

The rearrangement links TRBV4-1 to TRBJ2-7; perhaps TRBD1 as D (5 bases). The CDR3 totals 15 residues. From germline, CDR1 is MGHRA and CDR2 YSYEKL. V was pared by 1 base and J by 3 bases, with 13 bases between. The CDR3 nucleotides are TGCGCCAGCAGCCAAGGGGCTCAGGGAAACTACGAGCAGTACTTC. It encodes CASSQGAQGNYEQYF.